The 24 T cell receptor beta chains presented below share a single source sample, sequenced in a study of T cell responses to AZD1222 COVID-19 vaccine. Profiled with immunoSEQ multiplex PCR; TCRdb holds only in-frame clones, not every one. The table shows around 62,000 clones, with around nine tenths occurring only once. The sample consisted of peripheral blood, taken on day 0 of AZD1222 vaccination. The receptors were gathered from an adult in good health.

V and J are TRBV4-1 and TRBJ2-1, with TRBD2 identical over 10 bases. Germline V gene lookup returns CDR1 MGHRA and CDR2 YSYEKL. The length of the CDR3 is 17 residues. Unmatched junction bases numbered 9, after V lost 2 bases and J lost 5 bases. The CDR3 DNA follows: TGCGCCAGCAGCCAAATGTATAGCGGGGGGCCCCACAATGAGCAGTTCTTC. This codes for CASSQMYSGGPHNEQFF.

The V gene is TRBV5-1, the J gene TRBJ2-1, with 7 bases matching TRBD1. CDR3 length equals 14 residues. The germline V gene has CDR1 SGHRS and CDR2 YFSETQ. Trimming removed 0 bases from V and 7 bases from J; junction bases left unmatched: 4. The CDR3, as DNA: TGCGCCAGCAGCTTGGGGGACAGATTTAATGAGCAGTTCTTC. This encodes CASSLGDRFNEQFF.

The V gene is TRBV7-7, the J gene TRBJ2-2, with unresolved D. The CDR3 loop spans 13 amino acids. Germline lookup yields CDR1 SSHAT and CDR2 FNYEAQ (reference sequence). V was clipped by 3 bases and J by 4 bases, with 6 bases between them. The CDR3 loop is CASSLVRTGELFF. CDR3 sequence (DNA): TGTGCCAGCAGCTTGGTCCGCACCGGGGAGCTGTTTTTT.

Note on this clone: At one end the junction does not follow the germline gene, possibly because of a read error. This rearrangement joins TRBV7-8 to TRBJ1-6; D is possibly TRBD1 (6 bases). This CDR3 has 13 residues. Germline V gene data show CDR1 as SGHVS and CDR2 as FQNEAQ. The CDR3 loop is CASSLRDGTPVDF. The CDR3 DNA reads TGTGCCAGCAGCTTAAGGGACGGGACACCGGTGGATTTT. The entire variable domain, with the rest obtained from reference TRBV7-8 and TRBJ1-6, is as follows: GAGVSQSPRYKVAKRGQDVALRCDPISGHVSLFWYQQALGQGPEFLTYFQNEAQLDKSGLPSDRFFAERPEGSVSTLKIQRTQQEDSAVYLCASSLRDGTPVDFGNGTRLTVT.

This chain connects TRBV27 to TRBJ2-7, with D possibly being TRBD1 or TRBD2 (7 bases each). With 4 bases removed from V and 7 bases from J, the gap between germline ends came to 17 bases. The germline V gene encodes CDR1 MNHEY and CDR2 SMNVEV (reference sequence). The CDR3 sequence is 14 residues long. The CDR3 reads CASSSLDREGEQYF. The CDR3 DNA is TGTGCCAGCAGTTCGCTCGACAGGGAGGGGGAGCAGTACTTC.

CDR3 residues: CASITGGVGNTIYF. The CDR3 DNA is TGTGCCAGCATCACGGGAGGGGTTGGAAACACCATATATTTT. The J gene is TRBJ1-3, the V gene TRBV6-5, with D possibly being TRBD1 (5 bases). The V gene lost 7 bases and the J gene lost 3 bases, with 13 bases spanning the gap. CDR3 length equals 14 residues. Germline CDR1 and CDR2: MNHEY and SVGAGI.

This chain joins TRBV3-1 (or the pseudogene TRBV3-2) and TRBJ2-7, with D perhaps being TRBD1 or TRBD2 (5 bases each). Trimming took off 3 bases at V and 5 bases at J, with 14 bases between the two ends. This CDR3 contains 14 residues. Germline CDR1 LGHDT, CDR2 YNNKEL (reference sequence). CDR3 bases: TGTGCCAGCAGCCATACGTCAGGGAGAGACGAGCAGTACTTC. This sequence encodes CASSHTSGRDEQYF.

This chain joins TRBV19 and TRBJ2-7; D may be TRBD2 (7 bases). CDR1 LNHDA and CDR2 SQIVND come from the germline V gene (reference sequence). Trimming took off 8 bases at V and 4 bases at J, with 18 bases between the two ends. The CDR3 has 14 residues. CDR3 sequence: CASAPGGGAYEQYF. CDR3 sequence (DNA): TGTGCCAGTGCCCCGGGTGGGGGGGCATACGAGCAGTACTTC.

The chain carries TRBV5-6 and TRBJ2-1; D is uncertain. The CDR3 is made up of 13 amino acids. The germline CDR1 and CDR2 sequences are SGHDT and YYEEEE. The V end lost 2 bases, the J end lost 4 bases, and 7 bases lay between the germline ends. CDR3 sequence reads: CASSFGDYNEQFF. CDR3 DNA: TGTGCCAGCAGCTTCGGCGATTACAATGAGCAGTTCTTC. Filled out from reference TRBV5-6 and TRBJ2-1, the complete variable domain reads DAGVTQSPTHLIKTRGQQVTLRCSPKSGHDTVSWYQQALGQGPQFIFQYYEEEERQRGNFPDRFSGHQFPNYSSELNVNALLLGDSALYLCASSFGDYNEQFFGPGTRLTVL.

The chain employs TRBV5-1 and TRBJ2-7; 9 nucleotides line up with TRBD1. This CDR3 is built from 14 residues. Looked up from germline, CDR1 is SGHRS and CDR2 is YFSETQ. The V and J ends lost 2 bases and 4 bases, in that order; junction bases with no gene match: 4. In nucleotides, the CDR3 is TGCGCCAGCAGCTTAGAGACAGGGGGGTACGAGCAGTACTTC. Translation gives CASSLETGGYEQYF.

The CDR3 nucleotides read TGTGCCAGCTCACAGACAGGGGTGTATGGCTACACCTTC. Protein sequence: CASSQTGVYGYTF. The chain links TRBV18 to TRBJ1-2; TRBD1 agrees at 8 bases. The V gene's germline CDR1 is KGHSH and CDR2 LQKENI. V trimming: 4 bases; J trimming: 5 bases; junction bases outside the gene matches: 3. This CDR3 is built from 13 residues.

The J gene is TRBJ2-3, the V gene TRBV18, with 11 bases identical to TRBD2. The CDR3 consists of 17 residues. J lost 2 bases, V lost 6 bases, and 10 bases had no gene match. Germline lookup yields CDR1 KGHSH and CDR2 LQKENI. The CDR3 DNA reads TGTGCCAGCTCGGTCATGACTAGCGGGGAACTCACAGATACGCAGTATTTT. This gives the protein CASSVMTSGELTDTQYF.

The V gene is TRBV6-5, the J gene TRBJ1-5; a possible D gene is TRBD1 (5 bases). Germline CDR1 is MNHEY and CDR2 is SVGAGI. There are 15 residues in the CDR3. The V end was cut by 7 bases, the J end by 3 bases, with 16 bases between. In nucleotides, the CDR3 is TGTGCCAGCAACTCCTGGGACGCAGTCAATCAGCCCCAGCATTTT. Translation: CASNSWDAVNQPQHF.

This clone has just a few counts. V and J are TRBV7-9 and TRBJ1-6; D is possibly TRBD1 (5 bases). Germline V gene sequence: CDR1 SEHNR, CDR2 FQNEAQ (reference sequence). CDR3 length: 14 residues. Between the trimmed V and J ends, which lost 5 bases and 7 bases, there was a span of 12 bases. In DNA, the CDR3 is TGTGCCAGCAGCCGGGACGTCCTGAATTCACCCCTCCACTTT. Translating gives CASSRDVLNSPLHF.

The rearrangement joins TRBV3-1 (or the pseudogene TRBV3-2) to TRBJ1-2; 8 bases are shared with TRBD1. V lost 2 bases and J lost 0; bases outside the gene matches: 2. The CDR3 runs 15 residues. CDR1 is LGHDT and CDR2 is YNNKEL in the germline V gene (reference sequence). CDR3: CASSQMTGANYGYTF. The CDR3 nucleotides are TGTGCCAGCAGCCAAATGACAGGGGCTAACTATGGCTACACCTTC.

The V and J genes are TRBV3-1 (or the pseudogene TRBV3-2) and TRBJ1-2; D remains ambiguous. V dropped 5 bases and J dropped 5 bases, with 9 bases sitting between them. CDR3 size: 12 residues. Germline values: CDR1 LGHDT, CDR2 YNNKEL (reference sequence). CDR3 sequence (DNA): TGTGCCAGCAGCGAGGCACGGTATGGCTACACCTTC. Its protein is CASSEARYGYTF.

This chain uses TRBV5-1 with TRBJ1-4; 7 nucleotides line up with TRBD1. V lost 6 bases and J lost 7; bases outside the gene matches: 6. Germline V CDR1 and CDR2: SGHRS, YFSETQ. CDR3 size: 13 residues. The CDR3 sequence is CASTQGVGEKLFF. Written as DNA, the CDR3 is TGCGCCAGCACCCAGGGGGTAGGTGAAAAACTGTTTTTT.

V and J are TRBV7-2 and TRBJ1-2; weak D call: TRBD1 (6 bases). Germline lookup yields CDR1 SGHTA and CDR2 FQGNSA. V lost 2 bases, J lost 4 bases, and 8 bases lay in between. The CDR3 has 13 amino acids. The CDR3 DNA reads as TGTGCCAGCAGCTTAATGGACAGCTATGGCTACACCTTC. It encodes CASSLMDSYGYTF.

This clone was detected only a few times. The J gene is TRBJ1-4, the V gene TRBV30; 7 nucleotides align to TRBD1. J gave up 7 bases and V 0 bases, and 8 bases lay outside the gene matches. Germline V gene data show CDR1 as GTSNPN and CDR2 as SVGIG (reference sequence). The CDR3 is 15 amino acids. For the CDR3, the DNA is TGTGCCTGGAGTGTACAGGGGCTACGTGGTGAAAAACTGTTTTTT. Residues: CAWSVQGLRGEKLFF.

The CDR3 here is CASSISTGFNQPQHF. CDR3 bases: TGTGCCAGTAGTATTTCGACAGGATTCAATCAGCCCCAGCATTTT. The gene calls are TRBV19 and TRBJ1-5; maybe TRBD1 (6 bases). CDR1 is LNHDA and CDR2 is SQIVND in the germline V gene (reference sequence). V was clipped by 3 bases and J by 3 bases, with 12 bases between them. CDR3 length: 15 amino acids.

V usage is TRBV5-4 and J usage is TRBJ2-2; no clear D gene. V gave up 4 bases and J gave up 2 bases, with 6 bases separating them. The V gene's germline CDR1 is SGHNT and CDR2 YYREEE (reference sequence). The CDR3 totals 13 residues. The CDR3 sequence: CASSGDNTGELFF. CDR3 nucleotides: TGTGCCAGCAGCGGAGACAACACCGGGGAGCTGTTTTTT.

The rearrangement joins TRBV3-1 (or the pseudogene TRBV3-2) to TRBJ1-5; D is unclear. Trimming shortened V by 1 base and J by 5 bases, and 6 bases separated the two germline ends. The CDR3 has 13 residues. The germline CDR1 and CDR2 sequences are LGHDT and YNNKEL (reference sequence). In DNA form, the CDR3 reads TGTGCCAGCAGCCAAGGGGTTGATCAGCCCCAGCATTTT. Protein sequence: CASSQGVDQPQHF.

Only one count was recorded for this clone. In DNA, the CDR3 is TGTGCCACCAGTGCGGGGTGGGGATTGAACACTGAAGCTTTCTTT. It translates to CATSAGWGLNTEAFF. The chain links TRBV15 to TRBJ1-1; no reliable D call. V gave up 6 bases and J gave up 0 bases, with 14 bases separating them. Germline loops: CDR1 LNHNV, CDR2 YYDKDF (reference sequence). The CDR3 loop spans 15 amino acids. Full variable domain (missing parts from reference TRBV15 and TRBJ1-1): DAMVIQNPRYQVTQFGKPVTLSCSQTLNHNVMYWYQQKSSQAPKLLFHYYDKDFNNEADTPDNFQSRRPNTSFCFLDIRSPGLGDTAMYLCATSAGWGLNTEAFFGQGTRLTVV.

This clone was detected only a few times. This rearrangement joins TRBV5-1 to TRBJ2-6; TRBD1 is a possible D gene (5 bases). Germline CDR1 reads SGHRS; CDR2 reads YFSETQ. Trimming shortened V by 3 bases and J by 0 bases, and 16 bases separated the two germline ends. The CDR3 extends over 18 amino acids. In DNA form, the CDR3 reads TGCGCCAGCAGCTCCGAATCCATCAGGGCCTCTGGGGCCAACGTCCTGACTTTC. This sequence encodes CASSSESIRASGANVLTF.